This T cell receptor beta chain comes out of a study of OX40 agonist ivuxolimab in advanced cancers. In the study overall: Every 2 weeks, ivuxolimab was infused into the patients intravenously at between 0.01 and 10 mg/kg. Melanoma, hepatocellular carcinoma, head and neck or renal cell cancer occurred in dose-escalation patients. General study results and limits: Expanded peripheral T-cell antigen specificity went undetermined.

Clones were sequenced by immunoSEQ multiplex PCR, and TCRdb holds only the in-frame ones, with some missing. The table records about 73,000 clones, just under 90% of them present only once. In the case of this clone: Its antigen is currently unknown.

Germline V gives CDR1 LNHDA, CDR2 SQIVND (reference sequence). The CDR3 has 12 amino acids. Trimming took 5 bases from V and 3 from J, leaving 8 bases between them. This receptor was identified in an adult with an advanced solid tumor such as melanoma, head and neck, liver or kidney cancer. This sample comprised CD4+ or CD8+ T cells sorted from blood, obtained in a trial of the OX40 agonist ivuxolimab. The chain uses TRBV19 and TRBJ2-7; a possible D gene is TRBD1 (5 bases). CDR3 loop: CASSDTGYEQYF. In DNA, the CDR3 is TGTGCCAGTAGTGACACAGGCTACGAGCAGTACTTC.